A single sample gave rise to the 8 T cell receptor beta chains below, sequenced in a study of T cells expressing NK-cell markers. TCRdb re-called the 5' RACE reads and catalogs CDR3 proteins one per entry, DNA excluded. The sample has 150,000 to 180,000 distinct CDR3 sequences. The sample consisted of blood T cells: a sorted CD56 or NKG2C T cell subset, CD4+ or CD8+ T cells, or bulk PBMC T cells (not recorded which). These receptors were taken from a woman in her forties or fifties in good health.

This chain uses TRBV20-1 with TRBJ2-7; TCRdb designates TRBD1, a call that cannot be tested without DNA. CDR1 and CDR2 from the germline V gene are DFQATT and SNEGSKA (reference sequence). The CDR3 is 15 amino acids. This chain's CDR3 is CSAPPLGGETYEQYF.

The chain recombines TRBV20-1 with TRBJ2-7; the D gene TCRdb calls, TRBD1, cannot be checked with no DNA. Germline V gives CDR1 DFQATT, CDR2 SNEGSKA (reference sequence). The CDR3 has 15 residues. CDR3 loop: CSARVAGHLLGEQYF.

This chain links TRBV4-2 with TRBJ2-1; with no DNA, the TCRdb D assignment of TRBD2 cannot be verified. The V gene's germline CDR1 is LGHNA and CDR2 YNFKEQ. This CDR3 contains 16 residues. The CDR3 reads CASSHTGASVDNEQFF.

The genes are TRBV7-3 and TRBJ2-1; TCRdb indicates TRBD1, and absent DNA this call remains unverified. CDR1 is SGHTA and CDR2 is FQGTGA in the germline V gene. The CDR3 covers 13 residues. CDR3 sequence: CASSLFGNNEQFF.

The V gene is TRBV29-1, the J gene TRBJ2-2; the TCRdb D gene call, TRBD2, has no DNA to confirm it. Germline loops: CDR1 SQVTM, CDR2 ANQGSEA. The CDR3 contains 15 residues. CDR3: CSVMTSGRIAGELFF.

This rearrangement joins TRBV4-2 to TRBJ1-1. CDR1 LGHNA and CDR2 YNFKEQ come from the germline V gene. The CDR3 extends over 16 amino acids. The CDR3 loop reads CASSQDLARSYTEAFF.

The chain couples TRBV27 to TRBJ2-3; TCRdb's D call, TRBD1, is unchecked because there is no DNA. This CDR3 has 14 residues. Per the germline V gene, CDR1 is MNHEY and CDR2 is SMNVEV (reference sequence). CDR3 loop: CASSARSSTDTQYF.

The rearrangement links TRBV5-1 to TRBJ2-3; the TRBD2 assignment by TCRdb is unverifiable without DNA. Per germline, CDR1 SGHRS and CDR2 YFSETQ. CDR3 size: 17 residues. The CDR3 spells CASSLYLVGGPEYTQYF.